This TCR beta chain was profiled in a study of CD8 T cells in ankylosing spondylitis. Study-level results: Disease-linked clones, CD8+, were relatively rare in peripheral blood. Past studies reported some motif variants in reactive arthritis synovial fluid and blood. In ankylosing spondylitis blood, a motif of about 8 highly homologous TCR beta variants appeared characteristic.

This clonotype was seen at least ten times. No antigen is known for it. CDR1 LGHDT and CDR2 YNNKEL come from the germline V gene (reference sequence). The CDR3 extends over 15 amino acids. Trimming cost V 3 bases and J 5 bases, with 16 bases left between them. Making the TCR beta libraries involved quantitative 5'-RACE with molecular barcodes. TCRdb used MiXCR to reprocess the 5' RACE reads, holding one entry per CDR3 protein. The sample comprises 150,000 to 200,000 distinct CDR3 sequences, about 32% of which are singletons, and about 5.5% rests with the top ten. Sequenced sample: synovial fluid, either unsorted or a sorted T cell fraction (not recorded which). The sequence was obtained from a male donor with ankylosing spondylitis. V usage is TRBV3-1 and J usage is TRBJ1-1; D is unresolved. The DNA of the CDR3 is TGTGCCAGCAGCCAGGGCAGTAGGACGGGAACTGAAGCTTTCTTT. It yields the protein CASSQGSRTGTEAFF.